The following is a T cell receptor (beta chain) sequence with its context. This record comes from a study of somatic mutations in cytotoxic T cells in rheumatoid arthritis. Produced via immunoSEQ multiplex PCR; TCRdb's table is partial and in-frame only. The data hold 13,000 or so clones, with around 86% observed a single time. V lost 4 bases and J 5 bases, leaving 17 bases between the germline ends. CDR1 is SNHLY, CDR2 FYNNEI, per germline. The CDR3 has 15 amino acids. V usage is TRBV2 and J usage is TRBJ2-5, with no clear D. The receptor was derived from a woman aged 55-70 years in good health. Sequencing used CD8+ T cells sorted from blood. The CDR3: CASSGVRQGSETQYF. For the CDR3, the DNA is TGTGCCAGCAGTGGAGTGAGGCAAGGCTCCGAGACCCAGTACTTC.